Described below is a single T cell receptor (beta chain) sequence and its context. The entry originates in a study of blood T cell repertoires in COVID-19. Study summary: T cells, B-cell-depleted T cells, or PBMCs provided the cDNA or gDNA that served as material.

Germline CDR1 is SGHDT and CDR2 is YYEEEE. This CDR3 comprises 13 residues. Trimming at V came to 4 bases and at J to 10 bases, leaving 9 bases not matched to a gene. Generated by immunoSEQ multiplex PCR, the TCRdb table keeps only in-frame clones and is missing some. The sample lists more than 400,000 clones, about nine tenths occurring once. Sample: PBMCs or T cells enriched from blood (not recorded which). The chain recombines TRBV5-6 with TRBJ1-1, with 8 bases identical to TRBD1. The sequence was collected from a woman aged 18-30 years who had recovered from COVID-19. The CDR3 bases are TGTGCCAGCAGCCCGGGCAGGGGGCGCGGAGCTTTCTTT. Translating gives CASSPGRGRGAFF. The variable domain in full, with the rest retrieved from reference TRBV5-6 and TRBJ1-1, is DAGVTQSPTHLIKTRGQQVTLRCSPKSGHDTVSWYQQALGQGPQFIFQYYEEEERQRGNFPDRFSGHQFPNYSSELNVNALLLGDSALYLCASSPGRGRGAFFGQGTRLTVV.